Presented here are 14 T cell receptor beta chains from one specimen sequenced in a study of cytomegalovirus exposure and HLA in healthy donors. Primers: 60 Vbeta forward and 13 Jbeta reverse. The method was immunoSEQ multiplex PCR; TCRdb's version includes in-frame clones alone and lacks a portion of them. The data contain approximately 220,000 clones, 82% of them singletons. The specimen sequenced was PBMCs. The source of these receptors is a man aged 40-49 years in good health and CMV-seropositive.

The table lists this clone with a few counts. This chain uses TRBV30 with TRBJ1-1; D not resolved. The CDR3 is 14 amino acids. Trimming removed 4 bases from V and 0 bases from J, with 12 bases in between. The germline V gene encodes CDR1 GTSNPN and CDR2 SVGIG (reference sequence). The CDR3 sequence: CAWIEETLNTEAFF. The DNA of the CDR3 is TGTGCCTGGATAGAGGAGACTTTGAACACTGAAGCTTTCTTT.

V usage is TRBV6-1 and J usage is TRBJ2-7; 9 bases are a match to TRBD1. Trimming at V came to 5 bases and at J to 5 bases, leaving 7 bases not matched to a gene. The germline V gene encodes CDR1 MNHNS and CDR2 SASEGT. This CDR3 spans 14 amino acids. DNA for the CDR3: TGTGCCAGCAGTTCCGGACAGGGGCTTGACGAGCAGTACTTC. It yields the protein CASSSGQGLDEQYF.

V is TRBV19 and J is TRBJ1-1; TRBD1 matches at 8 bases. Germline CDR1 is LNHDA and CDR2 is SQIVND (reference sequence). This CDR3 is 14 amino acids long. V shed 9 bases and J 0 bases; nucleotides not matched to a gene: 6. CDR3 bases: TGTGCCAGCCAGGGGGCGGGAATGAACACTGAAGCTTTCTTT. Translating it yields CASQGAGMNTEAFF.

The gene calls are TRBV27 and TRBJ2-4; D possibly corresponds to TRBD1 (6 bases). The CDR3 spans 16 residues. Germline lookup yields CDR1 MNHEY and CDR2 SMNVEV (reference sequence). Trimming took 2 bases from V and 5 from J, leaving 16 bases between them. CDR3 sequence: CASSLGTPFRENIQYF. DNA of the CDR3: TGTGCCAGCAGTTTAGGGACACCCTTTCGGGAAAACATTCAGTACTTC.

The chain carries TRBV4-1 and TRBJ2-7; possible D gene TRBD1, 6 bases. V was clipped by 4 bases and J by 4 bases, with 14 bases between them. Germline lookup yields CDR1 MGHRA and CDR2 YSYEKL. The CDR3 sequence is 14 residues long. The CDR3 protein is CASSPPTGPYEQYF. The CDR3 DNA sequence: TGCGCCAGCAGCCCACCCACAGGGCCGTACGAGCAGTACTTC.

The rearrangement uses TRBV4-1 and TRBJ2-7; 8 bases align to TRBD2. Germline V lookup: CDR1 MGHRA, CDR2 YSYEKL. V shed 0 bases, J shed 3 bases, and the junction held 7 bases outside the gene matches. The CDR3 is made up of 16 amino acids. The CDR3 reads CASSQDGGLEVYEQYF. CDR3 in DNA: TGCGCCAGCAGCCAAGATGGGGGACTAGAGGTCTACGAGCAGTACTTC.

The CDR3 coding sequence is TGTGCCAGCTCACCACCGGTTCAGGGGGAAGCCAAAAACATTCAGTACTTC. This codes for CASSPPVQGEAKNIQYF. This chain joins TRBV18 and TRBJ2-4; 7 bases match TRBD1. V was clipped by 0 bases and J by 0 bases; unmatched bases: 5. CDR3 length equals 17 residues. The germline gives CDR1 KGHSH, CDR2 LQKENI.

As regards this clone: The junction departs from germline at one end; a sequencing error may be responsible. The rearrangement links TRBV7-7 to TRBJ2-1, with 7 positions matching TRBD1. CDR1 SSHAT and CDR2 FNYEAQ come from the germline V gene (reference sequence). There are 15 residues in the CDR3. CDR3 sequence: CASSLGQAYYNEQFF. The CDR3 DNA reads as TGTGCTAGCAGCCTCGGACAGGCCTACTACAATGAGCAGTTCTTC.

The chain recombines TRBV11-2 with TRBJ2-3; 15 nucleotides align to TRBD2. CDR1 is SGHAT, CDR2 FQNNGV, per germline. CDR3 length equals 16 residues. V shed 5 bases and J 10 bases; nucleotides not matched to a gene: 10. The DNA for the CDR3 is TGTGCCAGCAGCCCGCGGACTAGCGGGAGGGGACGGGCGCAGTATTTT. Residues: CASSPRTSGRGRAQYF. The whole variable domain, filled in from reference TRBV11-2 and TRBJ2-3, reads EAGVAQSPRYKIIEKRQSVAFWCNPISGHATLYWYQQILGQGPKLLIQFQNNGVVDDSQLPKDRFSAERLKGVDSTLKIQPAKLEDSAVYLCASSPRTSGRGRAQYFGPGTRLTVL.

The chain has TRBV7-9 and TRBJ1-4; 11 bases line up with TRBD1. CDR3 length equals 16 residues. Trimming cost V 4 bases and J 7 bases; bases outside gene matches: 8. The germline V gene has CDR1 SEHNR and CDR2 FQNEAQ (reference sequence). CDR3 region: CASSSRDRGTGEKLFF. The CDR3 DNA follows: TGTGCCAGCAGCTCGCGGGACAGGGGGACGGGTGAAAAACTGTTTTTT.

The V and J genes are TRBV5-4 and TRBJ2-2; 7 bases fit TRBD1. V lost 3 bases to trimming and J lost 2 bases; unmatched junction nucleotides: 4. Germline-derived CDR1 and CDR2 are SGHNT and YYREEE (reference sequence). The CDR3 has 15 residues. The CDR3 region has the DNA TGTGCCAGCAGCTCGACAGGGATTAACACCGGGGAGCTGTTTTTT. This encodes CASSSTGINTGELFF. Full variable domain (missing parts from reference TRBV5-4 and TRBJ2-2): ETGVTQSPTHLIKTRGQQVTLRCSSQSGHNTVSWYQQALGQGPQFIFQYYREEENGRGNFPPRFSGLQFPNYSSELNVNALELDDSALYLCASSSTGINTGELFFGEGSRLTVL.

This chain uses TRBV11-2 with TRBJ1-3; 11 nucleotides align to TRBD1. This CDR3 contains 16 residues. Losses at the gene ends were 5 bases for V and 2 bases for J; bases not matched to a gene: 5. CDR1 and CDR2 from the germline V gene are SGHAT and FQNNGV. The CDR3 loop reads CASSIGQGAAGNTIYF. CDR3 sequence (DNA): TGTGCCAGCAGCATAGGACAGGGGGCCGCTGGAAACACCATATATTTT. Combining the CDR3 with reference TRBV11-2 and TRBJ1-3 gives the whole variable domain EAGVAQSPRYKIIEKRQSVAFWCNPISGHATLYWYQQILGQGPKLLIQFQNNGVVDDSQLPKDRFSAERLKGVDSTLKIQPAKLEDSAVYLCASSIGQGAAGNTIYFGEGSWLTVV.

J is TRBJ2-5 and V is TRBV5-6, with 9 bases lining up with TRBD2. CDR3 length equals 15 residues. V lost 7 bases and J lost 4; bases outside the gene matches: 11. Germline values: CDR1 SGHDT, CDR2 YYEEEE. The CDR3 sequence: CASVKLAGPPETQYF. CDR3 nucleotides: TGTGCCAGCGTAAAACTAGCGGGCCCCCCAGAGACCCAGTACTTC.

This clone was detected a few times. The V gene is TRBV2, the J gene TRBJ2-6, with no clear D. Germline-derived CDR1 and CDR2 are SNHLY and FYNNEI. This CDR3 is built from 14 residues. V dropped 8 bases and J dropped 0 bases, with 8 bases sitting between them. For the CDR3, the DNA is TGTGCCAGCCACCGGAGCTCTGGGGCCAACGTCCTGACTTTC. Protein: CASHRSSGANVLTF.